This T cell receptor (beta chain) came from a study of neoadjuvant anti-PD-1 for oral cavity cancer. Study-level background: Most patients had three to four biweekly doses of 3 mg/kg nivolumab before resection.

Time point described: after neoadjuvant nivolumab, at surgical resection. The method was immunoSEQ multiplex PCR; TCRdb's version includes in-frame clones alone and lacks a portion of them. The sample consists of more than 20,000 clones, 26% of them appearing once. From germline, CDR1 is LGHNT and CDR2 FRNRAP. This CDR3 contains 15 residues. V trimming: 5 bases; J trimming: 6 bases; junction bases outside the gene matches: 6. V gene TRBV12-5 combines with J gene TRBJ2-1, with 11 bases matching TRBD2. Here the sequenced sample was tumor tissue, taken after nivolumab (anti-PD-1) treatment. This clonotype originated in a person between 40 and 85 years old with oral cavity squamous cell carcinoma. This CDR3 reads CASGDSGRAFNEQFF. The CDR3 nucleotides read TGTGCTAGTGGTGATAGCGGGAGGGCCTTCAATGAGCAGTTCTTC.